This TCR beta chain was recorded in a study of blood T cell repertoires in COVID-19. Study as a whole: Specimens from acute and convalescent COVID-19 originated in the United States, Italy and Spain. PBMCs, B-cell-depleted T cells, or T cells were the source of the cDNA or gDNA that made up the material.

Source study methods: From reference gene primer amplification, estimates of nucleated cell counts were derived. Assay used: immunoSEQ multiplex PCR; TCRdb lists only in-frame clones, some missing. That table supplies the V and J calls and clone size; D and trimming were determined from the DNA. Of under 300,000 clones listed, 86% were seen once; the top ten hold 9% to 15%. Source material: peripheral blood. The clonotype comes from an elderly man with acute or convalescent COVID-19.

CDR3 sequence reads: CASSSTTTGLTNEKLFF. Here the CDR3 DNA reads TGTGCCAGCAGCTCGACAACCACAGGGTTAACTAATGAAAAACTGTTTTTT. The chain is built from TRBV5-5 and TRBJ1-4; TRBD1 is a possible D gene (6 bases). The CDR3 has 17 amino acids. With 3 bases removed from V and 1 base from J, the gap between germline ends came to 16 bases. Per the germline V gene, CDR1 is SGHKS and CDR2 is YYEKEE (reference sequence).